These 7 T cell receptor beta chains were sequenced from one sample in a study of blood T cell repertoires in COVID-19. Profiling relied on immunoSEQ multiplex PCR, and the TCRdb table lists in-frame clones only, not all of them. In the table there are approximately 190,000 clones, around 84% of which are singletons. The sample was peripheral blood. The receptor set was obtained from a man aged 25 to 45 with active or convalescent COVID-19.

The chain uses TRBV6-6 and TRBJ2-5, with 8 bases identical to TRBD2. The germline CDR1 and CDR2 sequences are MNHNY and SVGAGI (reference sequence). With V trimmed by 5 bases and J by 2 bases, 10 bases remained unmatched. The CDR3 covers 16 residues. The CDR3 loop is CASSTSRGGYQETQYF. As DNA, the CDR3 is TGTGCCAGCAGTACCTCCCGCGGGGGGTATCAAGAGACCCAGTACTTC.

J is TRBJ2-3 and V is TRBV29-1, with 9 bases lining up with TRBD2. The CDR3 is 13 amino acids. Germline CDR1 and CDR2: SQVTM and ANQGSEA. V lost 7 bases, J lost 5 bases, and 7 bases stayed unmatched. CDR3 sequence (DNA): TGCAGCGGTAGCGGGAGTCTGGTAGATACGCAGTATTTT. Translating it yields CSGSGSLVDTQYF.

The V and J genes are TRBV3-1 (or the pseudogene TRBV3-2) and TRBJ2-7; TRBD1 matches at 8 bases. The length of the CDR3 is 11 residues. Germline V gene data show CDR1 as LGHDT and CDR2 as YNNKEL (reference sequence). Trimming removed 6 bases from V and 6 bases from J; junction bases left unmatched: 1. The CDR3 DNA is TGTGCCAGCAGACAGGGGGGCGAGCAGTACTTC. Its translation: CASRQGGEQYF.

This clone was observed a single time. The gene calls are TRBV3-1 (or the pseudogene TRBV3-2) and TRBJ1-5; D unclear. V was pared by 3 bases and J by 3 bases, with 9 bases between. There are 14 residues in the CDR3. Per germline, CDR1 LGHDT and CDR2 YNNKEL (reference sequence). The CDR3 bases are TGTGCCAGCAGCCAGGGAGAGGCCAATCAGCCCCAGCATTTT. Translating gives CASSQGEANQPQHF.

This clone came up a few times. This chain uses TRBV5-1 with TRBJ2-3, with D perhaps matching TRBD2 (5 bases). Trimming left V 1 base short and J 3 bases short, with 12 bases between. CDR3 size: 15 residues. Per the germline V gene, CDR1 is SGHRS and CDR2 is YFSETQ. The CDR3 is CASSLPLASTDTQYF. The CDR3 region has the DNA TGCGCCAGCAGCTTGCCGCTAGCAAGTACAGATACGCAGTATTTT. Combining the CDR3 with reference TRBV5-1 and TRBJ2-3 gives the whole variable domain KAGVTQTPRYLIKTRGQQVTLSCSPISGHRSVSWYQQTPGQGLQFLFEYFSETQRNKGNFPGRFSGRQFSNSRSEMNVSTLELGDSALYLCASSLPLASTDTQYFGPGTRLTVL.

This clone occurred once. The chain links TRBV4-3 to TRBJ2-7, with TRBD2 matching 14 bases. Germline V gene sequence: CDR1 LGHNA, CDR2 YSLEER. V lost 3 bases and J lost 7; bases outside the gene matches: 5. This CDR3 has 15 residues. CDR3 residues: CASSQGLAGDGEQYF. The CDR3 DNA follows: TGCGCCAGCAGCCAGGGACTAGCGGGAGATGGGGAGCAGTACTTC.

In regard to this clone: Other DNA sequences in the sample encode the same CDR3. The chain joins TRBV5-1 to TRBJ1-6; 9 bases line up with TRBD1. J was trimmed by 5 bases and V by 0 bases; bases with no gene match: 0. Germline V gives CDR1 SGHRS, CDR2 YFSETQ. The CDR3 has 15 residues. The DNA of the CDR3 is TGCGCCAGCAGCTTGGGGACAGGGGATAATTCACCCCTCCACTTT. Encoded protein: CASSLGTGDNSPLHF.